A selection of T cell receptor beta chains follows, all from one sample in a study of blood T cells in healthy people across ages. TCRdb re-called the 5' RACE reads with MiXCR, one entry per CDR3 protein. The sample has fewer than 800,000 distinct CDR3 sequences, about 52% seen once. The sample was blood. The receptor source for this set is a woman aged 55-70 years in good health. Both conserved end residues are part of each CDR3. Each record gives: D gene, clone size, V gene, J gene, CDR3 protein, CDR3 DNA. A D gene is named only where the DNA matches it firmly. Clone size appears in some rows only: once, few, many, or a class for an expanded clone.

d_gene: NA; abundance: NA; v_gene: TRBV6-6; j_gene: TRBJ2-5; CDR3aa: CASTPGLETQYF; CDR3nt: TGTGCCAGCACCCCAGGGCTCGAGACCCAGTACTTC
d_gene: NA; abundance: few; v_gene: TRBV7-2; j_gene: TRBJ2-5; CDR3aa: CASSLAGAGDETQYF; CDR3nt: TGTGCCAGCAGCTTAGCTGGGGCAGGGGACGAGACCCAGTACTTC
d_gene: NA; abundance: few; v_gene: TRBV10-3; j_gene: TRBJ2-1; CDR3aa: CALQAGPLDEQFF; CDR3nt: TGTGCCCTGCAGGCAGGGCCGTTGGATGAGCAGTTCTTC
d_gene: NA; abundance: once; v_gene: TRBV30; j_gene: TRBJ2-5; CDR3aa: CAWSGRERAQYF; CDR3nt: TGTGCCTGGTCGGGCCGAGAAAGGGCCCAGTACTTC
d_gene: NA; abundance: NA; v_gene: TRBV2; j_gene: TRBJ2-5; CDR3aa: CASSLGNQVLETQYF; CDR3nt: TGTGCCAGCAGCCTCGGGAACCAAGTTTTAGAGACCCAGTACTTC
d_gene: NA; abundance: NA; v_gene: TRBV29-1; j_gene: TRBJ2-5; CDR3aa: CSAKGRALNEQYF; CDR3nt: TGCAGCGCCAAGGGCAGGGCGCTCAATGAGCAGTACTTC
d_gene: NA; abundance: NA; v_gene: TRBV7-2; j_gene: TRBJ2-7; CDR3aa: CASSLQTWYEQYF; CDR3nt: TGTGCCAGCAGCCTACAAACCTGGTACGAGCAGTACTTC
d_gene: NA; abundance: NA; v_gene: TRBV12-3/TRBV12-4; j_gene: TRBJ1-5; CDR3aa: CASSLLIGNQPQHF; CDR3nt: TGTGCCAGCAGCCTCTTAATAGGCAATCAGCCCCAGCATTTT
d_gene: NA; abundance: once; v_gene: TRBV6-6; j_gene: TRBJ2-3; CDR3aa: CASSPLGGGGTDTQYF; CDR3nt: TGTGCCAGCAGCCCTTTAGGGGGGGGCGGCACAGATACGCAGTATTTT
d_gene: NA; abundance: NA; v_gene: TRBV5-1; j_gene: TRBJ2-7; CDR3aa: CASSLAGWYASEQYF; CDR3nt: TGCGCCAGCAGCTTGGCAGGGTGGTATGCCAGCGAGCAGTACTTC
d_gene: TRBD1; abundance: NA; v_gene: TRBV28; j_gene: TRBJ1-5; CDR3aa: CASSFLPPGGYSNQPQHF; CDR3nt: TGTGCCAGCAGTTTTCTTCCTCCAGGGGGATATAGCAATCAGCCCCAGCATTTT
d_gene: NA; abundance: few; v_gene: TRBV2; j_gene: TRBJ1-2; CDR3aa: CASSSTQGNYGYTF; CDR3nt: TGTGCCAGCAGTTCCACGCAGGGAAACTATGGCTACACCTTC
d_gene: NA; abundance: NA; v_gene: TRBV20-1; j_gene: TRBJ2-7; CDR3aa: CSVVHRVVPYEQYF; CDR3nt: TGCAGTGTCGTCCACAGGGTTGTTCCCTACGAGCAGTACTTC
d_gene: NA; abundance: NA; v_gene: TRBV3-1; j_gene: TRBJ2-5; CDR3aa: CAGSFADGRETQYF; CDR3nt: TGTGCCGGCAGCTTTGCGGACGGAAGAGAGACCCAGTACTTC
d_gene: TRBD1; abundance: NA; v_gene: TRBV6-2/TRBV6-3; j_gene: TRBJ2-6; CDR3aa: CASSLGRDRGRNVLTF; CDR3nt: TGTGCCAGCAGCCTAGGTCGGGACAGGGGCCGCAACGTCCTGACTTTC
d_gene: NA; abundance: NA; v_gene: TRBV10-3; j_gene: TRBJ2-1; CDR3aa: CAIRYDRKPNNEQFF; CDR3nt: TGTGCCATCAGGTACGACAGGAAGCCTAACAATGAGCAGTTCTTC
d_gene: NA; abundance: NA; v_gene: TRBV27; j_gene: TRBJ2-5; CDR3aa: CASSMDRVRVETQYF; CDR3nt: TGTGCCAGCAGTATGGACCGGGTTCGAGTTGAGACCCAGTACTTC
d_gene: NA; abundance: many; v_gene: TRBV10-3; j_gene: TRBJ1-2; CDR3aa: CAISGDTAVGGYTF; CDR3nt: TGTGCCATCAGTGGGGACACTGCGGTTGGTGGCTACACCTTC
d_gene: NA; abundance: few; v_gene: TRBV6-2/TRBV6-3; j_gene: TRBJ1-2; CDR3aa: CASSTRDRLKLLNYGYTF; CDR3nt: TGTGCCAGCAGTACCCGGGACCGACTAAAATTACTTAACTATGGCTACACCTTC
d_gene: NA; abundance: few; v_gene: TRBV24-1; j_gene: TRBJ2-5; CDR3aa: CATSGRAGGLETQYF; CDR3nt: TGTGCCACCAGTGGCAGGGCAGGCGGGTTAGAGACCCAGTACTTC
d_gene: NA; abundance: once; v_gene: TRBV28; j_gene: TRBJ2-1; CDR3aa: CASRGDLSGEQFF; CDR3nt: TGTGCCAGCAGGGGGGACTTGTCAGGGGAGCAGTTCTTC
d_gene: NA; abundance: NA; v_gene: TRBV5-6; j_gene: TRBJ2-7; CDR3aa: CASSNPKRRVQYF; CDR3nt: TGTGCCAGCAGCAACCCTAAAAGACGCGTTCAGTACTTC
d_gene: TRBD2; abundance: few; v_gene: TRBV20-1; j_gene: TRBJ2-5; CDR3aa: CSAGPHGRVETQYF; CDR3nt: TGCAGTGCTGGGCCCCACGGGAGGGTAGAGACCCAGTACTTC
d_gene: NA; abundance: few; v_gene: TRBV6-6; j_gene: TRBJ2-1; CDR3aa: CASSRNNNEQFF; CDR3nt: TGTGCCAGCAGTCGTAACAACAATGAGCAGTTCTTC
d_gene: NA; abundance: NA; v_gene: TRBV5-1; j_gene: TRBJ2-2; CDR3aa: CASSLYPGTGELFF; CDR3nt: TGCGCCAGCAGCTTGTACCCTGGCACCGGGGAGCTGTTTTTT
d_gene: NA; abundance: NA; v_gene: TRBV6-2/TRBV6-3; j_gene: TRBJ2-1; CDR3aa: CASSYPGYQFF; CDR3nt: TGTGCCAGCAGTTACCCCGGGTACCAGTTCTTC
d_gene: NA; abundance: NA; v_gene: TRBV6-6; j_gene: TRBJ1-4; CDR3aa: CASSYSGAEKLFF; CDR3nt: TGTGCCAGCAGTTACTCGGGGGCTGAAAAACTGTTTTTT
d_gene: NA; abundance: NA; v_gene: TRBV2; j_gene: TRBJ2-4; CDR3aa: CASREDAGIQYF; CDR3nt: TGTGCCAGCAGGGAGGACGCCGGCATTCAGTACTTC
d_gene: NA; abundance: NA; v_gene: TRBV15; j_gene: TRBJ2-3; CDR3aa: CATSKGQAGYSTDTQYF; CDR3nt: TGTGCCACCAGCAAAGGTCAGGCGGGCTATAGCACAGATACGCAGTATTTT
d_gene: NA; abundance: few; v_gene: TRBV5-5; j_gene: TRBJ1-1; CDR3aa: CASSQPGSRGEAFF; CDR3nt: TGTGCCAGCAGCCAACCGGGGTCAAGAGGTGAAGCTTTCTTT
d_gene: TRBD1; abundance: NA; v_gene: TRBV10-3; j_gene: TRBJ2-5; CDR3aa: CAISEWSGQGEETQYF; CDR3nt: TGTGCCATCAGTGAGTGGAGCGGACAGGGTGAAGAGACCCAGTACTTC
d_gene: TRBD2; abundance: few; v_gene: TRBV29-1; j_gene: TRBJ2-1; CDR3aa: CSVEGLAGVVDEQFF; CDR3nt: TGCAGCGTCGAGGGACTAGCGGGAGTTGTGGATGAGCAGTTCTTC
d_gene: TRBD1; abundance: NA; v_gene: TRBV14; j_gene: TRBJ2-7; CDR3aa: CASSRVGQGVYEQYF; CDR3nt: TGTGCCAGCAGCCGAGTGGGACAGGGGGTCTACGAGCAGTACTTC
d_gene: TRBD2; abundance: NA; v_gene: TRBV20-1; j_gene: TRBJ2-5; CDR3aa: CSARLAGVSETQYF; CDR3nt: TGCAGTGCTAGGCTAGCGGGAGTAAGTGAGACCCAGTACTTC
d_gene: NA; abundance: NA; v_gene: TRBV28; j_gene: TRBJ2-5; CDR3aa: CASTNRRDTQYF; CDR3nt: TGTGCCAGCACTAATCGCCGGGACACGCAGTACTTC
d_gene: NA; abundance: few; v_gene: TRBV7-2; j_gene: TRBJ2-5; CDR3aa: CASSGGKTQYF; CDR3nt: TGTGCCAGCAGCGGGGGAAAGACCCAGTACTTC
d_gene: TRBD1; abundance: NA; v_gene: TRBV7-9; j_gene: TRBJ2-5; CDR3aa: CATHPGGAQETQYF; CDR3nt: TGTGCCACCCACCCAGGGGGAGCACAAGAGACCCAGTACTTC
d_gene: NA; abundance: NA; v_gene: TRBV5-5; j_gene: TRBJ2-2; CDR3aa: CASSLEVGELFF; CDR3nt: TGTGCCAGCAGCTTGGAGGTCGGGGAGCTGTTTTTT
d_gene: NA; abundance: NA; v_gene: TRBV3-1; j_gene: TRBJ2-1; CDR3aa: CASSHLGSEQFF; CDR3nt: TGTGCCAGCAGCCACCTTGGGAGTGAGCAGTTCTTC
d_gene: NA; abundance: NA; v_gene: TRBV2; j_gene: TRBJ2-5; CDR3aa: CASTREETQYF; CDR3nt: TGTGCCAGCACCAGGGAAGAGACCCAGTACTTC
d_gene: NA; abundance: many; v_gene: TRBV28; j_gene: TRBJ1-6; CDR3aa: CASRGLGLGNSPLHF; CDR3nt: TGTGCCAGCAGGGGTTTGGGACTGGGTAATTCACCCCTCCACTTT
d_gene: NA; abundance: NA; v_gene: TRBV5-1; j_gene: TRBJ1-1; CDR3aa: CASSLQSASDTEAFF; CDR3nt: TGCGCCAGCAGCTTGCAGTCAGCGTCGGACACTGAAGCTTTCTTT
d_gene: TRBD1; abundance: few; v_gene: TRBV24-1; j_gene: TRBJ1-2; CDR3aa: CATSDPTGNYGYTF; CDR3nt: TGTGCCACCAGTGACCCGACAGGGAACTATGGCTACACCTTC
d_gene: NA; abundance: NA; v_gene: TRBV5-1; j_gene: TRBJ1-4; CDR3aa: CASSFRAGDEKLFF; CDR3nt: TGCGCCAGCAGCTTCAGAGCGGGAGATGAAAAACTGTTTTTT
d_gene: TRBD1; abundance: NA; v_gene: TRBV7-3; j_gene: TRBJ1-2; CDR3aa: CASSFFQGDGYTF; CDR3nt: TGTGCCAGCAGCTTCTTCCAGGGGGATGGCTACACCTTC
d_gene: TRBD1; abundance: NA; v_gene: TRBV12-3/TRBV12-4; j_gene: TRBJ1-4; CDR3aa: CASSPGQGTEKLFF; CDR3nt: TGTGCCAGCAGTCCGGGACAGGGCACCGAAAAACTGTTTTTT
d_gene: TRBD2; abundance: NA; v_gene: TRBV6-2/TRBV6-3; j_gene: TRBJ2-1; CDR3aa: CASSSGGYPYNEQFF; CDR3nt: TGTGCCAGCAGTTCGGGAGGCTACCCCTACAATGAGCAGTTCTTC
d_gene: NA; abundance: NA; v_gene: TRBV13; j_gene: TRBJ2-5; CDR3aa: CASSTSQGIGETQYF; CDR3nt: TGTGCCAGCAGCACTAGTCAGGGGATCGGAGAGACCCAGTACTTC
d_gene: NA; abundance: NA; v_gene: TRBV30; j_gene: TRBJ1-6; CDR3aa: CAWGQNNSPLHF; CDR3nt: TGTGCCTGGGGACAGAATAATTCACCCCTCCACTTT
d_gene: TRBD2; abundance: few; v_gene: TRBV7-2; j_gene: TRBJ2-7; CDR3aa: CASTGLVGHEQYF; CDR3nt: TGTGCCAGCACCGGACTAGTGGGACACGAGCAGTACTTC
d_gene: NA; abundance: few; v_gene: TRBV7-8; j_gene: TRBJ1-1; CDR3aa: CASSLAPRGGSDTEAFF; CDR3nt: TGTGCCAGCAGCTTAGCGCCAAGGGGGGGGTCGGACACTGAAGCTTTCTTT
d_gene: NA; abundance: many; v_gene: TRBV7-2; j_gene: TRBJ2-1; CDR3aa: CASSFGSYEQFF; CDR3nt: TGTGCCAGCAGCTTCGGTTCGTATGAGCAGTTCTTC
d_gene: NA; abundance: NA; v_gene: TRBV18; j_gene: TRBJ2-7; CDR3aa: CASSPIQLLNEQYF; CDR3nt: TGTGCCAGCTCTCCCATTCAGCTTCTCAATGAGCAGTACTTC